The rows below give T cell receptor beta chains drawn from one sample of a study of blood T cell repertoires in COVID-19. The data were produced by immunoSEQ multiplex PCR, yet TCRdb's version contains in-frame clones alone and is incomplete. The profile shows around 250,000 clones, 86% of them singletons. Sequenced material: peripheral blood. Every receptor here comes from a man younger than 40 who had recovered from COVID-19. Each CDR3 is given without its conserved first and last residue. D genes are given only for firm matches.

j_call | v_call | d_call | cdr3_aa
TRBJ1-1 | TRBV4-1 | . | ASSQDGGRAGNTEAF
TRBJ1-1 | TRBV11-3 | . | ASSFMGGTEAF
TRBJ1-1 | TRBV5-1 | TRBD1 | ASSLFGQVNTEAF
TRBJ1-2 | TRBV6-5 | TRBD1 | ASSSGQDGYT
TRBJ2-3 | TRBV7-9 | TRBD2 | ASSPWGGEADTQY
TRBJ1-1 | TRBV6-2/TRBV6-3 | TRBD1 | ASSDNWTGENTEAF
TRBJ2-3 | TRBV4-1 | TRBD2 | ASSQEPAGVAGGTDTQY
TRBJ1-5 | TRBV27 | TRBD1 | ASSLLTTGGAGQPQH
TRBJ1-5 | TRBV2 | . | ASSENRAGNQPQH
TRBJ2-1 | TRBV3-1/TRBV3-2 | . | ASSQPGNSYNEQF
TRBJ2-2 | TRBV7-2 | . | ASSPGTAGTGELF
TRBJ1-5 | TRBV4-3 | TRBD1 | ASSQEARDRVDQPQH
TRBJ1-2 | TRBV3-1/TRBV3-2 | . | ASSQVPVYGYT
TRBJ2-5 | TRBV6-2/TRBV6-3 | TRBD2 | ASSYPLGLDTMYQETQY
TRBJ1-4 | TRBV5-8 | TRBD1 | AGRGTGTEKLF
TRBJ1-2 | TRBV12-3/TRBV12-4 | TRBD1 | ASSPRDSYGYT
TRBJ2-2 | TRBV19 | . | ASTPLALGELF
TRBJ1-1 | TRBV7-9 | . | ASSSSVAF
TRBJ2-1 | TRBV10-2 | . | ASIADSYSSYNEQF
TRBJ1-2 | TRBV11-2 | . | ASSLERQERGYT
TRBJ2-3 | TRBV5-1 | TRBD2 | ASSLWPSGGVNTQY
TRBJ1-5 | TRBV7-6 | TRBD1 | ASARQGGSNQPQH
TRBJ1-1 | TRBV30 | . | ASRNERANTEAF
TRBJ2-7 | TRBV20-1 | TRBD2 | SAYYGGEY
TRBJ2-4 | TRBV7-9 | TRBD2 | ASTPPGLGAKNIQY
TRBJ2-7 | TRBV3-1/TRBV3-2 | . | ASSQDWAGDYEQY
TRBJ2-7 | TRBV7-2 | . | ASSSTAGQYEQY
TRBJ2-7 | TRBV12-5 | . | ASGPRLSSYEQY
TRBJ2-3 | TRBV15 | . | ATSRAGNTQY
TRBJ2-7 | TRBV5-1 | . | ASSLGAADPIYEQY
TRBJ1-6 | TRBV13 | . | ASSPTGGNSPLH
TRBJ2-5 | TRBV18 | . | ASSEGLSAFLQETQY
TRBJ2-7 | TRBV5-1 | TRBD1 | ASSLSQGPSYEQY
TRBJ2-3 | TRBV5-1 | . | ASSFYSSTDTQY
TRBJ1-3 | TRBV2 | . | ASSSPRANRNRNTIY
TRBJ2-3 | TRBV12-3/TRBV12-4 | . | ASSLISDTQY
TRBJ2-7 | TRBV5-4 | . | ASSSLPTYEQY
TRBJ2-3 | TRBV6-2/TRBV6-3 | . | ASSFNTDTQY
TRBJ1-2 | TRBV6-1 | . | ASSEFSSGVTNYGYT
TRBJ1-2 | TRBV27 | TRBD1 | ASSSGQGWYGYT
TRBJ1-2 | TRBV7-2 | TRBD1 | ASSFSGTGGVGYT
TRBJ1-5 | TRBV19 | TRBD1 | ASSRGDRGVHQPQH
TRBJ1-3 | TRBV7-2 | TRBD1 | ASSLVTGVSGNTIY
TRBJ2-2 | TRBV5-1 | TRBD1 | ASSWRQGAAGELF
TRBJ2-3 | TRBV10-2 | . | ASIKTGHLADTQY